Detailed here is one T cell receptor (beta chain). Germline assignment: CDR1 SGHRS and CDR2 YFSETQ. Unmatched junction bases numbered 6, after V lost 5 bases and J lost 4 bases. The CDR3 is 13 amino acids. The sample comes from a study of T cells in tuberculosis. After thawing and overnight rest, PBMC were stained with GMM-loaded CD1B tetramer, viability dye and anti-CD3 for sorting. CD1B tetramers were loaded with Rhodococcus equi-derived C32 glucose monomycolate. Repertoires were generated with immunoSEQ multiplex PCR, while TCRdb's copy carries only in-frame clones and drops some. The sample contains around 60,000 clones, approximately 81% of which appear only once.

The source is an adult woman with latent tuberculosis. The specimen sequenced was CD1b-GMM tetramer-negative cells sorted from PBMCs. This sequence joins TRBV5-1 and TRBJ2-7, with 7 bases lining up with TRBD2. CDR3: CASSRVGGYEQYF. CDR3 bases: TGCGCCAGCAGTCGGGTGGGAGGGTACGAGCAGTACTTC.